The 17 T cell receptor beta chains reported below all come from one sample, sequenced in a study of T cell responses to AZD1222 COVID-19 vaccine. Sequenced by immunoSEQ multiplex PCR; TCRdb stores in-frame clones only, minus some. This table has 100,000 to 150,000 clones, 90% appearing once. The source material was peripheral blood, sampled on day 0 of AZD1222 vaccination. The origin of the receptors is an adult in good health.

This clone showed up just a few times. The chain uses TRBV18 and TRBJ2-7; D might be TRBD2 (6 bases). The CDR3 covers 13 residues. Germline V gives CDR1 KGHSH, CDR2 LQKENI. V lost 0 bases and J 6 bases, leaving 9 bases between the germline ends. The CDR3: CASSPPSGVEQYF. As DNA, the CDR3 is TGTGCCAGCTCACCACCGTCGGGGGTCGAGCAGTACTTC.

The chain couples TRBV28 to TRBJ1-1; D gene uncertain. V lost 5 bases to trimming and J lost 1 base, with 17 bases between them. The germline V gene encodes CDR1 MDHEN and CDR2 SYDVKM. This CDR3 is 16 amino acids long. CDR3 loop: CASSLFRSSWNTEAFF. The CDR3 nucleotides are TGTGCCAGCAGTCTCTTCAGGAGCAGCTGGAACACTGAAGCTTTCTTT. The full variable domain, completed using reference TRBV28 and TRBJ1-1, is DVKVTQSSRYLVKRTGEKVFLECVQDMDHENMFWYRQDPGLGLRLIYFSYDVKMKEKGDIPEGYSVSREKKERFSLILESASTNQTSMYLCASSLFRSSWNTEAFFGQGTRLTVV.

This CDR3 is CASSFGTGVSAFF. In DNA, the CDR3 is TGTGCCAGCAGCTTCGGGACAGGGGTGTCAGCTTTCTTT. The genes are TRBV5-5 and TRBJ1-1, with 10 nucleotides matching TRBD1. The germline CDR1 and CDR2 sequences are SGHKS and YYEKEE (reference sequence). With 2 bases clipped from V and 10 bases from J, the junction kept 5 bases outside the gene matches. This CDR3 comprises 13 residues.

CDR3 protein: CASWDSNTGELFF. The CDR3 DNA is TGTGCCAGCTGGGACAGCAACACCGGGGAGCTGTTTTTT. The chain carries TRBV11-2 and TRBJ2-2; 7 bases are a match to TRBD1. Germline V lookup: CDR1 SGHAT, CDR2 FQNNGV. The CDR3 is 13 amino acids. Losses at the gene ends were 8 bases for V and 2 bases for J; bases not matched to a gene: 2.

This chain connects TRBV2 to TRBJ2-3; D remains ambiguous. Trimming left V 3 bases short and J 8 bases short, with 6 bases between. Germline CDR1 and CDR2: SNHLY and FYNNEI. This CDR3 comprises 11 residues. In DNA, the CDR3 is TGTGCCAGCAGTGAGGAGAGTACGCAGTATTTT. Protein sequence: CASSEESTQYF.

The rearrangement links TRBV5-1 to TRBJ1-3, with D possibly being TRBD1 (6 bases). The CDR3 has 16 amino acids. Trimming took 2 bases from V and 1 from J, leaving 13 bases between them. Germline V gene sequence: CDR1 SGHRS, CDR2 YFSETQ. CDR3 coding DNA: TGCGCCAGCAGCTTACAGGGTGCAATGTCTGGAAACACCATATATTTT. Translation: CASSLQGAMSGNTIYF.

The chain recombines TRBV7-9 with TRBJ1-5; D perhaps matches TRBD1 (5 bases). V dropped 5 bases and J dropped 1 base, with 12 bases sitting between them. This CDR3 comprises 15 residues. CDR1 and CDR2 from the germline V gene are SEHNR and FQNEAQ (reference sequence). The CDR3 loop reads CASSSGTVSNQPQHF. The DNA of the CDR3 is TGTGCCAGCAGCAGCGGGACGGTGAGCAATCAGCCCCAGCATTTT.

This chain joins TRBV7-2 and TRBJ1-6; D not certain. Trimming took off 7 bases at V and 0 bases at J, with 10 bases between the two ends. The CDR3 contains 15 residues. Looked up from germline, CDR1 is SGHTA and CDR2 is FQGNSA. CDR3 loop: CASTRRDSYNSPLHF. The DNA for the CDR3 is TGTGCCAGCACCCGAAGAGACTCCTATAATTCACCCCTCCACTTT.

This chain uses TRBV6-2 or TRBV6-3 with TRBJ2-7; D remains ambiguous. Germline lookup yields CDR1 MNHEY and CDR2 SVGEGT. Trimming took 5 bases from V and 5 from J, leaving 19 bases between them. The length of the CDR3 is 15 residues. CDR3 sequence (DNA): TGTGCCAGCAGTCGTGCTGCGTTGGTCCCTAACGAGCAGTACTTC. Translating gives CASSRAALVPNEQYF.

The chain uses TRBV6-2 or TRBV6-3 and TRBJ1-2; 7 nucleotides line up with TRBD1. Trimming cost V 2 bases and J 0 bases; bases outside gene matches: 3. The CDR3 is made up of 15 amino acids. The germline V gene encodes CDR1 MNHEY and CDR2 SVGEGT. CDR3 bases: TGTGCCAGCAGTTACGGGGACAGCGCTAACTATGGCTACACCTTC. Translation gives CASSYGDSANYGYTF.

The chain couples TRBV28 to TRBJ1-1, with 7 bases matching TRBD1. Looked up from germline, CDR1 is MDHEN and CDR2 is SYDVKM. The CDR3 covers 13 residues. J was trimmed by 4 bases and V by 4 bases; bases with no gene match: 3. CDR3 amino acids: CASSSTGFTEAFF. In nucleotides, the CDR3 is TGTGCCAGCAGTTCGACAGGGTTCACTGAAGCTTTCTTT.

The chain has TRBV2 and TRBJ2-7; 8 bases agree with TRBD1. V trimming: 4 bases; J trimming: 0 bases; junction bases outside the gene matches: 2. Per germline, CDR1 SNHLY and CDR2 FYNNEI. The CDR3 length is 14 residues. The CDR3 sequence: CASSVDRGSYEQYF. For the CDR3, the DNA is TGTGCCAGCAGTGTAGACAGGGGCTCCTACGAGCAGTACTTC.

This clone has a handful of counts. The CDR3 loop reads CATSDAGGSETQYF. The CDR3 nucleotides are TGTGCCACCAGTGATGCCGGGGGATCGGAGACCCAGTACTTC. This chain uses TRBV24-1 with TRBJ2-5; TRBD2 might be the D (6 bases). The germline V and J ends were trimmed by 3 bases and 5 bases, with 12 bases remaining between them. Germline CDR1 is KGHDR and CDR2 is SFDVKD. CDR3 length: 14 amino acids.

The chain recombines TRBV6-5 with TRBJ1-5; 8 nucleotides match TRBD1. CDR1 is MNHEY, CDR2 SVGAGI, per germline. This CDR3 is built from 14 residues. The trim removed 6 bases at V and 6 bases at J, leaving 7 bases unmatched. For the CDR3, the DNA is TGTGCCAGCAGGAGGACAGGGCGAGGTCAGCCCCAGCATTTT. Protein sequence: CASRRTGRGQPQHF.

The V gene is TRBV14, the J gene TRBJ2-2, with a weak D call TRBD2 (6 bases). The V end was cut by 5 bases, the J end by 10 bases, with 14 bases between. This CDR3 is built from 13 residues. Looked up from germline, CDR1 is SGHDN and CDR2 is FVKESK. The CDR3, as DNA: TGTGCCAGCAGCGCATTAGCGGCTGAGGAGCTGTTTTTT. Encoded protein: CASSALAAEELFF.

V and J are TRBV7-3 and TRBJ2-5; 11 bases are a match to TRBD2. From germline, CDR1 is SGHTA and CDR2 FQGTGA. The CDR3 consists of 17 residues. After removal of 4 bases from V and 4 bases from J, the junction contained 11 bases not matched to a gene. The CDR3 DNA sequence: TGTGCCAGCAGCTCAAACGGGGCTAGCGGGGGGAGAGAGACCCAGTACTTC. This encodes CASSSNGASGGRETQYF.

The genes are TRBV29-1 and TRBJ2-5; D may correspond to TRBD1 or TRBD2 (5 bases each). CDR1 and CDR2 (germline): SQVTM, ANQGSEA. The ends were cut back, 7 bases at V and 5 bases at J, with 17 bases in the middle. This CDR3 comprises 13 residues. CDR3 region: CSAFQRGGETQYF. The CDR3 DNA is TGCAGCGCCTTTCAGAGGGGCGGCGAGACCCAGTACTTC.